The next 23 T cell receptor beta chains were all read from a single sample in a study of T-cell memory formation after mild COVID-19. TCRdb used MiXCR to reprocess the 5' RACE reads, holding one entry per CDR3 protein. In the table there are 200,000 to 250,000 distinct CDR3 sequences, just over 9.5% of which are singletons. The sequencing sample was made of PBMCs or a T cell subset sorted from them (not recorded which). Receptors were obtained from a man aged 18 to 29 who had mild COVID-19 (a few samples of this study predate the infection). Cell type and time point are not known.

This clonotype was seen only a few times. The rearrangement joins TRBV2 to TRBJ1-3; D perhaps matches TRBD1 (5 bases). V shed 6 bases and J shed 0 bases, with 12 bases lying between them. This CDR3 comprises 15 residues. Germline CDR1 reads SNHLY; CDR2 reads FYNNEI. CDR3 residues: CASREQRGSGNTIYF. CDR3 DNA: TGTGCCAGCAGAGAACAGAGGGGCTCTGGAAACACCATATATTTT.

This clonotype was seen at least ten times. The rearrangement links TRBV7-9 to TRBJ1-5, with a possible D match to TRBD1 (5 bases). The germline gives CDR1 SEHNR, CDR2 FQNEAQ (reference sequence). Trimming removed 2 bases from V and 9 bases from J, with 17 bases in between. The CDR3 runs to 15 residues. The CDR3 nucleotides read TGTGCCAGCAGCTTATCGGGGACCCGGGGCGGGCCCCAGCATTTT. Amino acid sequence: CASSLSGTRGGPQHF. The full variable domain, its missing parts supplied by reference TRBV7-9 and TRBJ1-5, is DTGVSQNPRHKITKRGQNVTFRCDPISEHNRLYWYRQTLGQGPEFLTYFQNEAQLEKSRLLSDRFSAERPKGSFSTLEIQRTEQGDSAMYLCASSLSGTRGGPQHFGDGTRLSIL.

This clonotype was counted between two and nine times. The chain has TRBV10-3 and TRBJ1-6, with a tentative D call TRBD1 (5 bases). In germline, CDR1 is ENHRY, CDR2 SYGVKD. The ends were cut back, 6 bases at V and 0 bases at J, with 9 bases in the middle. CDR3 length: 15 residues. The CDR3 is CAISGGSSYNSPLHF. The CDR3 coding sequence is TGTGCCATCAGCGGGGGGAGCTCCTATAATTCACCCCTCCACTTT.

This clonotype has more than one count but fewer than ten. This chain connects TRBV6-2 or TRBV6-3 to TRBJ1-5; 11 nucleotides align to TRBD1. The CDR3 length is 15 residues. Unmatched junction bases numbered 9, after V lost 7 bases and J lost 7 bases. Looked up from germline, CDR1 is MNHEY and CDR2 is SVGEGT. CDR3 nucleotides: TGTGCCAGCAACCGGGGACAGGGGGTAAAACAGCCCCAGCATTTT. It translates to CASNRGQGVKQPQHF.

This clonotype has at least ten counts. The gene calls are TRBV12-3 or TRBV12-4 and TRBJ2-2; TRBD1 might be the D (5 bases). V was trimmed by 7 bases and J by 0 bases, leaving 9 bases between them. The CDR3 has 14 residues. This CDR3 is CASTRQSNTGELFF. The CDR3 DNA reads as TGTGCCAGCACAAGACAGTCGAACACCGGGGAGCTGTTTTTT.

This clonotype turned up a few times. This chain's CDR3 is CASSGQGATEAFF. In DNA, the CDR3 is TGTGCCAGCAGTGGACAGGGGGCTACTGAAGCTTTCTTT. The chain uses TRBV25-1 and TRBJ1-1, with TRBD1 matching over 10 bases. CDR3 length: 13 amino acids. Per the germline V gene, CDR1 is MGHDK and CDR2 is SYGVNS. V lost 4 bases to trimming and J lost 5 bases; unmatched junction nucleotides: 1. Based on the CDR3 plus reference TRBV25-1 and TRBJ1-1, the full variable domain is EADIYQTPRYLVIGTGKKITLECSQTMGHDKMYWYQQDPGMELHLIHYSYGVNSTEKGDLSSESTVSRIRTEHFPLTLESARPSHTSQYLCASSGQGATEAFFGQGTRLTVV.

This clonotype occurred a few times. This chain links TRBV5-4 with TRBJ2-1; maybe TRBD2 (7 bases). The ends were cut back, 4 bases at V and 0 bases at J, with 17 bases in the middle. CDR3 length: 17 residues. Per the germline V gene, CDR1 is SGHNT and CDR2 is YYREEE (reference sequence). CDR3 nucleotide sequence: TGTGCCAGCAGCCCGGGGGGCGGGGGAACCTCCTACAATGAGCAGTTCTTC. As protein: CASSPGGGGTSYNEQFF.

This clonotype was counted a few times. V is TRBV4-3 and J is TRBJ2-2; 8 bases fit TRBD1. Germline CDR1 and CDR2: LGHNA and YSLEER. CDR3 length equals 16 residues. Losses at the gene ends were 4 bases for V and 4 bases for J; bases not matched to a gene: 8. Here the CDR3 reads CASSPDRAASTGELFF. CDR3 in DNA: TGCGCCAGCAGCCCGGACAGGGCTGCGAGCACCGGGGAGCTGTTTTTT.

This clonotype was picked up a small number of times. J is TRBJ1-2 and V is TRBV11-2; 7 bases are shared with TRBD1. CDR3 size: 16 residues. After removal of 4 bases from V and 8 bases from J, the junction contained 16 bases not matched to a gene. Germline lookup yields CDR1 SGHAT and CDR2 FQNNGV. DNA for the CDR3: TGTGCCAGCAGCTCCCCCCGGGTGTTAGGGGGCAAAGGCTACACCTTC. Translation: CASSSPRVLGGKGYTF.

This clonotype has only a few counts. The chain uses TRBV23-1 and TRBJ2-1; the match to TRBD2 covers 13 bases. TRBV23-1 is filed as an ORF, its function uncertain. Trimming cost V 5 bases and J 6 bases; bases outside gene matches: 7. This CDR3 has 16 amino acids. CDR3 nucleotide sequence: TGCGCCAGCAGTTCCGGGACTAGCGGGGAATGCAATGAGCAGTTCTTC. Its protein is CASSSGTSGECNEQFF.

In its sample, this clonotype was seen many times. This chain joins TRBV5-1 and TRBJ2-1; TRBD2 matches at 8 bases. Germline V gene data show CDR1 as SGHRS and CDR2 as YFSETQ. The CDR3 totals 15 residues. Unmatched junction bases numbered 3, after V lost 0 bases and J lost 4 bases. CDR3 nucleotide sequence: TGCGCCAGCAGCTTGGCGGCTAGCGGGTACAATGAGCAGTTCTTC. It translates to CASSLAASGYNEQFF. Together with reference TRBV5-1 and TRBJ2-1, the CDR3 gives the full variable domain: KAGVTQTPRYLIKTRGQQVTLSCSPISGHRSVSWYQQTPGQGLQFLFEYFSETQRNKGNFPGRFSGRQFSNSRSEMNVSTLELGDSALYLCASSLAASGYNEQFFGPGTRLTVL.

This clonotype was counted a few times. V and J are TRBV2 and TRBJ2-7; D might be TRBD2 (6 bases). Between the trimmed V and J ends, which lost 3 bases and 3 bases, there was a span of 12 bases. The CDR3 is made up of 14 amino acids. Germline V CDR1 and CDR2: SNHLY, FYNNEI. The CDR3 spells CASSDHGGNYEQYF. The CDR3 DNA follows: TGTGCCAGCAGTGATCACGGCGGGAACTACGAGCAGTACTTC.

CDR3 protein: CASSYSLDREAFF. The CDR3 bases are TGTGCCAGCAGTTACTCCTTGGACAGAGAAGCTTTCTTT. The rearrangement links TRBV6-5 to TRBJ1-1; the D gene is possibly TRBD1 (6 bases). V was pared by 0 bases and J by 8 bases, with 10 bases between. The CDR3 consists of 13 residues. Germline CDR1 is MNHEY and CDR2 is SVGAGI.

At least ten counts were recorded for this clonotype. J is TRBJ1-5 and V is TRBV6-4; 7 nucleotides align to TRBD1. V gave up 10 bases and J gave up 7 bases; unmatched junction bases: 7. This CDR3 has 12 residues. Per germline, CDR1 MRHNA and CDR2 SNTAGT. The CDR3 bases are TGTGCCAACGACAGGGACGGGCAGCCCCAGCATTTT. This translates into CANDRDGQPQHF.

This clonotype was seen ten or more times. V usage is TRBV20-1 and J usage is TRBJ2-3, with 14 bases matching TRBD2. Losses at the gene ends were 5 bases for V and 6 bases for J; bases not matched to a gene: 7. CDR1 is DFQATT and CDR2 is SNEGSKA in the germline V gene (reference sequence). This CDR3 has 15 residues. In nucleotides, the CDR3 is TGCAGTGCTCCGGGACTAGCGGGGGTATGGGATACGCAGTATTTT. Its protein product is CSAPGLAGVWDTQYF.

This clonotype was picked up a small number of times. The rearrangement uses TRBV7-2 and TRBJ1-2; 10 bases are shared with TRBD1. Germline V lookup: CDR1 SGHTA, CDR2 FQGNSA. The CDR3 is 14 residues long. V was pared by 5 bases and J by 7 bases, with 7 bases of the junction left unmatched. The CDR3 nucleotides are TGTGCCAGCAGCACCCGGGACAGGGGTTTTGGCTACACCTTC. Encoded protein: CASSTRDRGFGYTF.

The V call is TRBV4-3, the J call TRBJ2-2; TRBD1 agrees at 7 bases. Germline trimming cut 10 bases from V and 2 bases from J; bases unmatched to any gene: 10. CDR1 LGHNA and CDR2 YSLEER come from the germline V gene. The CDR3 loop spans 15 amino acids. The CDR3 loop is CATAQGPSNTGELFF. The CDR3 DNA reads TGCGCCACAGCACAGGGGCCTTCTAACACCGGGGAGCTGTTTTTT.

The table lists this clonotype with a few counts. This rearrangement joins TRBV24-1 to TRBJ2-3; the D gene is possibly TRBD1 (6 bases). Germline V gene sequence: CDR1 KGHDR, CDR2 SFDVKD. V lost 9 bases to trimming and J lost 14 bases, with 20 bases between them. The CDR3 has 12 residues. CDR3 amino acids: CATWLRGRVGYF. The CDR3 DNA sequence: TGTGCCACCTGGCTCAGGGGCAGGGTGGGGTATTTT.

The chain carries TRBV2 and TRBJ2-6; TRBD1 might be the D (6 bases). Germline V lookup: CDR1 SNHLY, CDR2 FYNNEI. Trimming removed 8 bases at V and 4 bases at J, with 12 bases between. This CDR3 has 14 amino acids. The chain's CDR3 is CASLAGEGANVLTF. CDR3 bases: TGTGCCAGCCTAGCAGGGGAAGGGGCCAACGTCCTGACTTTC.

This clonotype was seen only a few times. The rearrangement joins TRBV19 to TRBJ2-2; tentative D call: TRBD1 (6 bases). The CDR3 is 14 residues long. The V gene lost 6 bases and the J gene lost 5 bases, with 13 bases spanning the gap. The V gene's germline CDR1 is LNHDA and CDR2 SQIVND (reference sequence). CDR3 region: CASRNRVRTGELFF. DNA of the CDR3: TGTGCCAGTAGGAACAGGGTCCGTACCGGGGAGCTGTTTTTT.

This clonotype was picked up a small number of times. The gene calls are TRBV7-2 and TRBJ2-1; 7 nucleotides line up with TRBD1. The germline CDR1 and CDR2 sequences are SGHTA and FQGNSA. J lost 12 bases, V lost 7 bases, and 9 bases had no gene match. The CDR3 has 12 residues. The CDR3: CASNSLGTAQFF. DNA of the CDR3: TGTGCCAGCAACTCGCTAGGGACAGCGCAGTTCTTC.

This chain joins TRBV29-1 and TRBJ2-2; the D gene is possibly TRBD1 (6 bases). In germline, CDR1 is SQVTM, CDR2 ANQGSEA. Deletions cut 6 bases from V and 1 base from J, with 15 bases between. The CDR3 sequence is 15 residues long. CDR3 loop: CSVSAGTMNTGELFF. In DNA, the CDR3 is TGCAGCGTGTCAGCCGGGACAATGAACACCGGGGAGCTGTTTTTT.

This clonotype turned up a few times. The chain links TRBV7-3 to TRBJ2-3; D gene ambiguous. The V gene's germline CDR1 is SGHTA and CDR2 FQGTGA. The CDR3 has 14 residues. Trimming removed 2 bases from V and 2 bases from J, with 8 bases in between. The CDR3 DNA reads TGTGCCAGCAGCTTATCTGCGGCCACAGATACGCAGTATTTT. Protein sequence: CASSLSAATDTQYF. Drawing the rest from reference TRBV7-3 and TRBJ2-3, the complete variable domain is GAGVSQTPSNKVTEKGKYVELRCDPISGHTALYWYRQSLGQGPEFLIYFQGTGAADDSGLPNDRFFAVRPEGSVSTLKIQRTERGDSAVYLCASSLSAATDTQYFGPGTRLTVL.